The clone carrying this T cell receptor (beta chain) has more than one count but fewer than ten. What it recognizes is unknown. Repertoires were generated with immunoSEQ multiplex PCR, while TCRdb's copy carries only in-frame clones and drops some. The table records around 25,000 clones, approximately 64% of them present only once. V was shortened by 0 bases and J by 16 bases, with 18 bases between the two germline ends. Germline CDR1 LGHNA, CDR2 YNFKEQ. The CDR3 length is 14 residues. This sample stems from a study of tumor-infiltrating lymphocytes in localized non-small cell lung cancer. Study-wide points: Immunotypes IM1 and IM2 had similar TCR-derived T-cell fractions. Tumors had more T cell infiltration than uninvolved lung, per TCRbeta sequencing and CD3 counts. Each assay used a separate piece of the same tissue.

The TCR comes from a human donor with non-small cell lung cancer. This chain uses TRBV4-2 with TRBJ2-2; weak D call: TRBD2 (6 bases). Sequenced material: lung tumor tissue. CDR3 sequence: CASSQDRLEGRKFF. In DNA, the CDR3 is TGTGCCAGCAGCCAAGATAGGTTGGAGGGAAGAAAGTTTTTT.